Below, 3 T cell receptor beta chains from the same sample are listed, as sequenced in a study of blood T cell repertoires in COVID-19 (TCRdb year 2020). The library was made by the immunoSEQ multiplex PCR assay. This is the immuneACCESS table as TCRdb keeps it, with only in-frame sequences that have V and J called. A part of the clones is gone; compared with another copy, unresolved V genes explain less than half, and the rest is unexplained. The sample table contains 100,000 to 150,000 clones; only one count was recorded for 70% to 90% of them. The ten largest clones represent about a tenth of the sample. Material for sequencing was peripheral blood. Receptors were obtained from a man in his forties or fifties with acute or convalescent COVID-19.

The gene calls are TRBV4-1 and TRBJ2-1, with TRBD2 matching over 13 bases. J gave up 7 bases and V 1 base, and 4 bases lay outside the gene matches. The germline CDR1 and CDR2 sequences are MGHRA and YSYEKL. CDR3 length: 16 residues. In DNA, the CDR3 is TGCGCCAGCAGCCAAGTAGGGACTAGCGGGATAAATGAGCAGTTCTTC. The encoded protein is CASSQVGTSGINEQFF.

This rearrangement joins TRBV19 to TRBJ1-5, with a weak D call TRBD1 (5 bases). The CDR3 extends over 14 amino acids. Trimming removed 6 bases from V and 1 base from J, with 10 bases in between. Per the germline V gene, CDR1 is LNHDA and CDR2 is SQIVND (reference sequence). The CDR3 loop is CASRLGQSNQPQHF. The CDR3 nucleotides read TGTGCCAGTAGACTCGGACAAAGCAATCAGCCCCAGCATTTT.

This chain connects TRBV4-2 to TRBJ2-3; TRBD1 agrees at 7 bases. V lost 7 bases and J lost 6; bases outside the gene matches: 10. The germline CDR1 and CDR2 sequences are LGHNA and YNFKEQ. The length of the CDR3 is 14 residues. This CDR3 reads CASTLYRGQDTQYF. The CDR3 coding sequence is TGTGCCAGCACTTTATACAGGGGCCAGGATACGCAGTATTTT.